Sequencing of this TCR beta chain was carried out in a study of blood T cell repertoires in COVID-19. Study summary: The United States, Italy and Spain were the sources of the acute and convalescent COVID-19 samples. Sample material is recorded as cDNA or gDNA derived from T cells, B-cell-depleted T cells, or PBMCs.

In the original workflow: Amplification of reference gene primers provided the estimated nucleated cell counts. Sequencing used immunoSEQ multiplex PCR; TCRdb keeps in-frame clones, though not all of them. The DNA was the basis for D and trimming; V, J and clone size are from that table. This table holds roughly 130,000 clones, approximately 80% found once. The germline V and J ends were trimmed by 4 bases and 3 bases, with 3 bases remaining between them. The CDR3 runs 12 residues. Germline V gives CDR1 MNHEY, CDR2 SMNVEV (reference sequence). The sample taken for sequencing was peripheral blood. J is TRBJ2-2 and V is TRBV27; D is unresolved. This clonotype was sampled from a man aged 70-80 years with acute or convalescent COVID-19. The CDR3 region is CASSWHTGELFF. As DNA, the CDR3 is TGTGCCAGCAGTTGGCACACCGGGGAGCTGTTTTTT.